A selection of T cell receptor beta chains follows, all from one sample in a study of T cells after yellow fever vaccination. From the 5' RACE reads, TCRdb called clonotypes with MiXCR, one entry per CDR3 protein. The data hold 300,000 to 400,000 distinct CDR3 sequences, with 8.7% observed a single time. The sequencing here drew on PBMCs, taken on the day of the first yellow fever vaccination. The origin of the receptors is a man aged 18 to 29 who received the YFV17D yellow fever vaccine. CDR3s leave out the opening cysteine and the closing phenylalanine or tryptophan. A D gene is named only where the DNA matches it firmly.

>TRBD2|TRBJ2-5|TRBV5-1
ASSLAASGGETQY
>TRBD2|TRBJ2-1|TRBV5-1
ASSLGAGGLNEQF
>-|TRBJ1-3|TRBV9
ASSVSRGTIY
>-|TRBJ2-3|TRBV19
ASSQTPSTDTQY
>TRBD2|TRBJ2-5|TRBV12-3/TRBV12-4
ASSGLAGWETQY
>-|TRBJ2-3|TRBV5-1
ASSFTGVGTDTQY
>-|TRBJ1-1|TRBV4-3
ASSQGTPDRNTEAF
>-|TRBJ2-7|TRBV12-3/TRBV12-4
ASSPPGSSYEQY
>-|TRBJ2-7|TRBV2
ASSVRATYEQY
>-|TRBJ2-5|TRBV6-2/TRBV6-3
ASSYSTGQETQY
>-|TRBJ1-5|TRBV12-3/TRBV12-4
ASSFAGATRRTQPQH
>-|TRBJ2-2|TRBV11-1
ASSLWRDTGELF
>TRBD2|TRBJ2-3|TRBV7-2
ASSTIAGGSTDTQY
>-|TRBJ2-2|TRBV7-3
ASRSAGRTGELF
>TRBD1|TRBJ1-6|TRBV28
ASSLRQGDNSPLH
>-|TRBJ2-7|TRBV7-9
ASSFSAYSNPDEQY
>-|TRBJ1-2|TRBV6-2/TRBV6-3
ASSPMLAFYGYT
>-|TRBJ2-3|TRBV6-5
ASSFPGTQTQY
>-|TRBJ2-3|TRBV4-2
ASSQEMEGAGTDTQY
>-|TRBJ2-4|TRBV5-4
ASSLDAAKNIQY
>-|TRBJ1-5|TRBV5-6
ASTYRDVPYQPQH
>-|TRBJ1-1|TRBV15
AARLARGSTEAF
>-|TRBJ1-3|TRBV28
ASSFQRNTIY
>TRBD1|TRBJ2-3|TRBV2
AISPNNRDRVSADTQY
>-|TRBJ2-3|TRBV29-1
SVPRTANTDTQY
>-|TRBJ1-5|TRBV4-2
ASRQGGHNQPQH
>TRBD1|TRBJ2-1|TRBV19
ASEGAEQF
>-|TRBJ1-5|TRBV7-8
ASSLSWGGRNQPQH
>TRBD2|TRBJ2-3|TRBV12-3/TRBV12-4
ASTDFSGGAIDTQY
>-|TRBJ2-3|TRBV5-4
ASSLDSRGSTDTQY
>-|TRBJ2-4|TRBV4-2
ASSQGALKTAKNIQY
>-|TRBJ1-6|TRBV4-1
TSSQGWGSFSSPLH